The T cell receptor (beta chain) described here comes from a study of PD-1 blockade in classical Hodgkin lymphoma. Study conclusions and caveats: By C4D1, CD4+ diversity increased significantly, especially in complete responders. Healthy donors were reported to have higher baseline TCR diversity than newly diagnosed patients. Complete responders showed a baseline diversity that resembled the diversity of newly diagnosed patients.

The germline gives CDR1 MNHNS, CDR2 SASEGT. V gave up 3 bases and J gave up 7 bases, with 19 bases separating them. The CDR3 loop spans 16 amino acids. With no exception, relapse followed autologous stem cell transplantation in all patients, and brentuximab vedotin exposure varied. Progressive disease, partial response or complete response was each patient's best response. On this clone: Its cognate antigen is unknown.

Produced via immunoSEQ multiplex PCR; TCRdb's table is partial and in-frame only. Of tens of thousands of clones in the sample, approximately 89% were seen once. This TCR was sampled from a human donor with classical Hodgkin lymphoma. This chain links TRBV6-1 with TRBJ2-1, with a possible D match to TRBD1 (5 bases). The sequencing here drew on peripheral blood mononuclear cells (PBMCs), taken before the second cycle of nivolumab. CDR3 DNA sequence: TGTGCCAGCAGTGATCCTTCCAGGGTATTGAGTAATGAGCAGTTCTTC. Translating it yields CASSDPSRVLSNEQFF.